The rows below give T cell receptor beta chains drawn from one sample of a study of blood T cell repertoires in COVID-19. Generated by immunoSEQ multiplex PCR, the TCRdb table keeps only in-frame clones and is missing some. The data show more than 60,000 clones, with 90% seen just once and about 16% held by the top ten. The material sequenced was peripheral blood. These receptors all stem from a woman aged 80 or over with active or convalescent COVID-19. The CDR3 runs from the conserved cysteine through the conserved F or W. A D gene is named only where the DNA matches it firmly. Some rows have no size entry. The others give once, few or many, or a class for an expanded clone.

V gene	clone size	D gene	J gene	CDR3 DNA	CDR3 protein
TRBV7-9	once	TRBD1	TRBJ1-1	TGTGCCAGCAGCTCCAGACAGGGTATGGGCACTGAAGCTTTCTTT	CASSSRQGMGTEAFF
TRBV5-1	once	TRBD1	TRBJ2-3	TGCGCCAGCAGCTTGGGGACAGGGACGGGAGATACGCAGTATTTT	CASSLGTGTGDTQYF
TRBV21-1	-	-	TRBJ2-5	TGTGCCAGCAGCAAAGCGGCGGGGATGCAAGAGACCCAGTACTTC	CASSKAAGMQETQYF
TRBV3-1/TRBV3-2	once	-	TRBJ2-3	TGTGCCAGCAGCCAAGGTCTAGCAGTTACGCAGTATTTT	CASSQGLAVTQYF
TRBV24-1	-	-	TRBJ2-2	TGTGCCACCAGTAGCCGGGACACCAACACCGGGGAGCTGTTTTTT	CATSSRDTNTGELFF
TRBV5-6	few	-	TRBJ1-2	TGTGCCAGCACCTTGTACGAGCTTATTAACTATGGCTACACCTTC	CASTLYELINYGYTF
TRBV7-9	-	-	TRBJ2-7	TGTGCCAGCAGTTCTAATGGAGTGTACGAGCAGTACTTC	CASSSNGVYEQYF
TRBV13	-	-	TRBJ2-2	TGTGCCAGCAGCCGGAGGGGGGGCACCGGGGAGCTGTTTTTT	CASSRRGGTGELFF
TRBV19	once	TRBD1	TRBJ1-2	TGTGCCAGTAGCCCTAACCCAGGGGGCAGCTATGGCTACACCTTC	CASSPNPGGSYGYTF
TRBV28	once	TRBD1	TRBJ1-5	TGTGCCAGCAGCTCCGGGACAGGAAACAATCAGCCCCAGCATTTT	CASSSGTGNNQPQHF
TRBV7-2	once	TRBD2	TRBJ2-1	TGTGCCAGCAGCTTAGCCACTAGCGGGGGGGTCAGTGAGCAGTTCTTC	CASSLATSGGVSEQFF
TRBV5-1	-	-	TRBJ1-1	TGCGCCAGCAGCCCTTCGGGGGTTCGCGGGAACACTGAAGCTTTCTTT	CASSPSGVRGNTEAFF
TRBV5-6	-	TRBD2	TRBJ2-7	TGTGCCAGCAGCCCGGGGGGTACCTACGAGCAGTACTTC	CASSPGGTYEQYF
TRBV7-3	-	-	TRBJ1-1	TGTGCCAGCAGCTCAGCGGGGGGCACTGAAGCTTTCTTT	CASSSAGGTEAFF
TRBV6-5	-	-	TRBJ1-2	TGTGCCAGCAGGAAAGACACGGGAGGCCGTGGAGGCTACACCTTC	CASRKDTGGRGGYTF
TRBV7-9	-	-	TRBJ1-1	TGTGCCAGCAGCCTATCGGACACTGAAGCTTTCTTT	CASSLSDTEAFF
TRBV7-3	-	-	TRBJ2-7	TGTGCCAGCAGCTTACTGGACAAGTTCTCCTACGAGCAGTACTTC	CASSLLDKFSYEQYF
TRBV6-5	-	-	TRBJ1-2	TGTGCCAGCAGTTACTCGAGGGGGATGAGGGGTGGCTACACCTTC	CASSYSRGMRGGYTF
TRBV5-6	once	TRBD1	TRBJ1-1	TGTGCCAGCAGCTGGGGGGACAGGCTGAACACTGAAGCTTTCTTT	CASSWGDRLNTEAFF
TRBV14	-	TRBD1	TRBJ2-7	TGTGCCAGCAGCCAAGACATAGGGGGCCTCTACGAGCAGTACTTC	CASSQDIGGLYEQYF
TRBV28	-	-	TRBJ1-5	TGTGCCAGCAGTTTAAGGAGGGATCTAAGCAATCAGCCCCAGCATTTT	CASSLRRDLSNQPQHF
TRBV14	-	-	TRBJ1-2	TGTGCCAGCAGCCAAAGGGGCGACCCTGCTAACTATGGCTACACCTTC	CASSQRGDPANYGYTF
TRBV6-2/TRBV6-3	-	TRBD1	TRBJ1-5	TGTGCCAGCAGTCTAACAGGGGCTCAGCCCCAGCATTTT	CASSLTGAQPQHF
TRBV6-5	-	-	TRBJ2-7	TGTGCCAGCGACTGGAAGCAAGGTTGCGAGCAGTACTTC	CASDWKQGCEQYF
TRBV27	once	-	TRBJ2-1	TGTGCCAGCAGTATTACAAGAAGCTCCTACAATGAGCAGTTCTTC	CASSITRSSYNEQFF
TRBV11-3	-	TRBD1	TRBJ2-3	TGTGCCAGCAGCTTAGATGGACAGGGGGCCACAGATACGCAGTATTTT	CASSLDGQGATDTQYF
TRBV7-3	-	TRBD2	TRBJ2-1	TGTGCCAGCAGCTCTACTAGCGGCTCCTACAATGAGCAGTTCTTC	CASSSTSGSYNEQFF
TRBV4-1	-	TRBD1	TRBJ2-7	TGCGCCAGCAGCCAAAAGGGACAGGGGGCGAAATCCTACGAGCAGTACTTC	CASSQKGQGAKSYEQYF
TRBV3-1/TRBV3-2	-	TRBD1	TRBJ1-5	TGTGCCAGCAGCCAAGGCGATACAGGGGCCCAGCCCCAGCATTTT	CASSQGDTGAQPQHF
TRBV6-5	-	-	TRBJ2-3	TGTGCCAGCAGGGATTCCCGGACTAGCACAGATACGCAGTATTTT	CASRDSRTSTDTQYF
TRBV24-1	-	-	TRBJ2-5	TGTGCCACCAGTGGGGAGACAGGACAAAAAGAGACCCAGTACTTC	CATSGETGQKETQYF
TRBV5-4	-	-	TRBJ2-3	TGTGCCAGCAGCAAGCCAGGGGGGCCGGGCACAGATACGCAGTATTTT	CASSKPGGPGTDTQYF
TRBV4-1	once	TRBD1	TRBJ2-7	TGCGCCAGCAGCCAGCCCGGACAGGGGAGAACCTACGAGCAGTACTTC	CASSQPGQGRTYEQYF
TRBV4-3	-	TRBD2	TRBJ2-2	TGCGCCAGCAGCCAAGGGGCGACTAGCGGGGGGGCCCGTGGGGAGCTGTTTTTT	CASSQGATSGGARGELFF
TRBV21-1	-	-	TRBJ1-4	TGTGCCAGCACCCTGGGACAGGGGACTGAAAAACTGTTTTTT	CASTLGQGTEKLFF
TRBV7-9	-	-	TRBJ2-7	TGTGCCAGCAGCTTAGCTTCGAGTCAGGAGGGCGAGCAGTACTTC	CASSLASSQEGEQYF
TRBV6-1	-	TRBD2	TRBJ2-3	TGTGCCAGCAGTGAATTCAGCGGGGGGGCTACTAGCACAGATACGCAGTATTTT	CASSEFSGGATSTDTQYF
TRBV7-9	-	TRBD2	TRBJ2-3	TGTGCCAGCAGCTCCCCCGGAGGCGGGGGGAACACAGATACGCAGTATTTT	CASSSPGGGGNTDTQYF
TRBV25-1	-	-	TRBJ1-1	TGTGCCAGCAGTGAACAGGGTAGGGGGGAAGCTTTCTTT	CASSEQGRGEAFF
TRBV13	-	TRBD1	TRBJ1-2	TGTGCCAGCAGCTTGAGTCCGGACAGGGGCTATGGCTACACCTTC	CASSLSPDRGYGYTF
TRBV28	-	-	TRBJ2-3	TGTGCCAGCAGTTTATCACAGGTGGCCGAAGATACGCAGTATTTT	CASSLSQVAEDTQYF